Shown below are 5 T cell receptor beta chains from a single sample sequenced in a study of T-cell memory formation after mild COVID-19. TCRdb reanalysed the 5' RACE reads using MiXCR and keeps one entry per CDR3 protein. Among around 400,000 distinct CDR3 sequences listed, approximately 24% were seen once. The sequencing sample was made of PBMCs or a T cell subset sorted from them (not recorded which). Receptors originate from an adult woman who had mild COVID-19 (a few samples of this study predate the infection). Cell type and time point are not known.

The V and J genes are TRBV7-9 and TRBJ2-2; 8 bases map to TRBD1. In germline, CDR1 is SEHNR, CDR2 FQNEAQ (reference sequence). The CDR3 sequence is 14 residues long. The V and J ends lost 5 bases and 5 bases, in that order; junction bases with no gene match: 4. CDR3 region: CASSGGQATGELFF. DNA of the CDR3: TGTGCCAGCAGCGGGGGACAGGCTACCGGGGAGCTGTTTTTT.

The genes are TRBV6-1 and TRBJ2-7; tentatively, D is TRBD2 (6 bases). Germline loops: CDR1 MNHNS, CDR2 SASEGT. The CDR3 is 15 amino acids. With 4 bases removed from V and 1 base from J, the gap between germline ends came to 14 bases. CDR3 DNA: TGTGCCAGCAGTGCCCGCGGGACGGGATCCTACGAGCAGTACTTC. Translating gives CASSARGTGSYEQYF.

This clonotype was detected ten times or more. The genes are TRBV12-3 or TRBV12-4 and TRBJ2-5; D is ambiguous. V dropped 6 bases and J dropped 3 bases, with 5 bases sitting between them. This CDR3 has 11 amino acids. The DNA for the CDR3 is TGTGCCAGCAGCTCAGAAGAGACCCAGTACTTC. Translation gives CASSSEETQYF.

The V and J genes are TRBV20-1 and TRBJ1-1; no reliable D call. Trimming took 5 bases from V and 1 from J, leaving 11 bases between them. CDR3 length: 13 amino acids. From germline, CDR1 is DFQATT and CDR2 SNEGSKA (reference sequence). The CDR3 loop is CSAQRQSNTEAFF. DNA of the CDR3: TGCAGTGCTCAGAGGCAGTCGAACACTGAAGCTTTCTTT.

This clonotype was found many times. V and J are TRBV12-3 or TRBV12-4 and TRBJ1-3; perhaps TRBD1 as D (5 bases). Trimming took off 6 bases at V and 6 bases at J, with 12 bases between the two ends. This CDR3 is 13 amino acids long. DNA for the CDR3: TGTGCCAGCAGCCCGGGGGTCATAAACACCATATATTTT. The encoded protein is CASSPGVINTIYF.